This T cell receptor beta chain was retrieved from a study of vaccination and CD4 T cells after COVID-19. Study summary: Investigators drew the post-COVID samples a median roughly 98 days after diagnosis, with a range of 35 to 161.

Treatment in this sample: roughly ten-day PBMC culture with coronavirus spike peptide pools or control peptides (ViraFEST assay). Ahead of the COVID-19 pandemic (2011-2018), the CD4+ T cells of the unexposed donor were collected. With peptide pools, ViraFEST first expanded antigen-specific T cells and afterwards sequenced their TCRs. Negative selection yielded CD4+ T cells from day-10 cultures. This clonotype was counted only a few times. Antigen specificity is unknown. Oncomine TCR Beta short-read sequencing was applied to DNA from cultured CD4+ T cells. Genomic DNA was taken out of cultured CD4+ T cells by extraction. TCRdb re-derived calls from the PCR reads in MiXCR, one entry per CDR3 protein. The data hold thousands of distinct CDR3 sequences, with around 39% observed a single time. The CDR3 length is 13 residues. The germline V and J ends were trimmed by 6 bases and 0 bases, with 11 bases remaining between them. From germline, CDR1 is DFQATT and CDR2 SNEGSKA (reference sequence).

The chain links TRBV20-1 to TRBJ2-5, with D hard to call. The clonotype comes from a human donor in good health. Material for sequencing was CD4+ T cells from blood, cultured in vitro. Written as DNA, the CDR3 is TGCAGTGCGTCCCCCGGGTACCAAGAGACCCAGTACTTC. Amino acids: CSASPGYQETQYF.